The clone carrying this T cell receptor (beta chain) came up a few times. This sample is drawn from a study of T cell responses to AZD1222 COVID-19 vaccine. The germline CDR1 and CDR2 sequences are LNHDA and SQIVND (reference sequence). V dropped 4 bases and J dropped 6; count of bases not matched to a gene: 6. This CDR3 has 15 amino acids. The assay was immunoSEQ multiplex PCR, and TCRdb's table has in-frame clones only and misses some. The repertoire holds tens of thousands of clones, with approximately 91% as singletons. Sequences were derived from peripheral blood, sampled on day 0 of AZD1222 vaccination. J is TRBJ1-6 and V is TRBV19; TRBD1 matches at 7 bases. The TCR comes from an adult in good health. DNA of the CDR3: TGTGCCAGTAGTAAGCGGGCAGGGGGTAATTCACCCCTCCACTTT. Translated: CASSKRAGGNSPLHF.